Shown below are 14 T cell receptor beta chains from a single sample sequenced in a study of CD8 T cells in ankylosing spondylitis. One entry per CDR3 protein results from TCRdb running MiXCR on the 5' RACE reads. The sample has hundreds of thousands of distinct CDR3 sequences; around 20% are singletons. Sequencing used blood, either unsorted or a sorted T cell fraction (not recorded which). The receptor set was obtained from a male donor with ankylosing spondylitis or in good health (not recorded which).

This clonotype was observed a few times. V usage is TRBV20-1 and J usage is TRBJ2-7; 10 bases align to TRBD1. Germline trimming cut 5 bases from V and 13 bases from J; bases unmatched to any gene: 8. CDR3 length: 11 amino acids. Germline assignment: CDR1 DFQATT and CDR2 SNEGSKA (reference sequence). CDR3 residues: CSAEGTGASYF. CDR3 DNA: TGCAGTGCTGAAGGGACAGGGGCGAGCTACTTC.

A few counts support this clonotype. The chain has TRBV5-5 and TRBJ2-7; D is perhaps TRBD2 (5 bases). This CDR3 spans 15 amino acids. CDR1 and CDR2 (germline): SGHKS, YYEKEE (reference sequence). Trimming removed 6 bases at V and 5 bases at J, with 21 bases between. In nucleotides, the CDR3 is TGTGCCAGCAACCGGTTTACGGAGGCACCCCACGAGCAGTACTTC. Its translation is CASNRFTEAPHEQYF.

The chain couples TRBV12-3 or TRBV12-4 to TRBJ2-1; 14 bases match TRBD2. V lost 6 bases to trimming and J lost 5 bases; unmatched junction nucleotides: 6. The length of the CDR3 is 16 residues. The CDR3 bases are TGTGCCAGCAGCGTCCTGGGACTAGCGGGGGACAATGAGCAGTTCTTC. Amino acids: CASSVLGLAGDNEQFF.

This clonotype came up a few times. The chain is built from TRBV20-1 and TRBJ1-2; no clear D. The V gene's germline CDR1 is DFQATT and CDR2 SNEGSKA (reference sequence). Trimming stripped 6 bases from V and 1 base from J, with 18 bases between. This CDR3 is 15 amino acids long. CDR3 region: CSARSLGSHNYGYTF. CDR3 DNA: TGCAGTGCCCGCTCCCTGGGCAGCCATAACTATGGCTACACCTTC.

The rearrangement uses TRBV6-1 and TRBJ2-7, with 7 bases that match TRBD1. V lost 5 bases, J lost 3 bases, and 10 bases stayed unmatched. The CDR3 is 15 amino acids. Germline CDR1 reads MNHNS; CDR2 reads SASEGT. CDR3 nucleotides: TGTGCCAGCAGTCGCATACCTGGGACAGTCTACGAGCAGTACTTC. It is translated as CASSRIPGTVYEQYF.

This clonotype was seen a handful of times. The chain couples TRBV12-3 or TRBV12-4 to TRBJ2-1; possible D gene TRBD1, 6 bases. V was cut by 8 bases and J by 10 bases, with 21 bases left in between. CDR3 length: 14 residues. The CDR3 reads CASSPGHRPSEQFF. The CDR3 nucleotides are TGTGCCAGCTCCCCGGGACACCGGCCCTCGGAGCAGTTCTTC.

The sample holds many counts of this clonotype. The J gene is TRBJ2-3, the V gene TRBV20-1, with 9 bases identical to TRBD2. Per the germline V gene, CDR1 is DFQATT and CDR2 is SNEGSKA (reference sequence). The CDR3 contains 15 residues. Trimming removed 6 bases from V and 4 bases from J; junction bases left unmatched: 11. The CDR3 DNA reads TGCAGTGCCGCGGAAGGGGCGGGGGGGCCAGATACGCAGTATTTT. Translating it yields CSAAEGAGGPDTQYF.

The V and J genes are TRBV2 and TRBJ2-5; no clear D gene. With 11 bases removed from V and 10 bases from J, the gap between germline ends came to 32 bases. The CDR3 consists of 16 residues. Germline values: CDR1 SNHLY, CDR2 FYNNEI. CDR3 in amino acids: CAGKEPNHFRCQVQYF. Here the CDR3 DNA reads TGTGCCGGAAAGGAACCCAACCACTTCCGCTGTCAAGTCCAGTACTTC.

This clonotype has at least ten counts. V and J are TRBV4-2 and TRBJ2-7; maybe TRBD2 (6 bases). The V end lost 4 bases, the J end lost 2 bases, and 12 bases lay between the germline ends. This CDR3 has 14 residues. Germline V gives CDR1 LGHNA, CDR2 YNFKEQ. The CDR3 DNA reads TGTGCCAGCAGCCGGGACTTGGAGGCCTACGAGCAGTACTTC. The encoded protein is CASSRDLEAYEQYF.

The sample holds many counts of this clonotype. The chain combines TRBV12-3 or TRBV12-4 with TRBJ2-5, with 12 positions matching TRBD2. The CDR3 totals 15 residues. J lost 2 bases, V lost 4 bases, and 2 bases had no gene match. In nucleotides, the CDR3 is TGTGCCAGCAGTTCTGGACTAGCGGGGCAAGAGACCCAGTACTTC. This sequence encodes CASSSGLAGQETQYF.

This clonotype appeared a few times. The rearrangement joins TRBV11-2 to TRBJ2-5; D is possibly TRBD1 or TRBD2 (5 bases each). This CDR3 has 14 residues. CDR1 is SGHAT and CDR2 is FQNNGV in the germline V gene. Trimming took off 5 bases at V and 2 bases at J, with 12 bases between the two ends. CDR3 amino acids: CASSAGTPQETQYF. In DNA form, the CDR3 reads TGTGCCAGCAGCGCCGGGACCCCACAAGAGACCCAGTACTTC. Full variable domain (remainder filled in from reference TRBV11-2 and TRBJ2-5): EAGVAQSPRYKIIEKRQSVAFWCNPISGHATLYWYQQILGQGPKLLIQFQNNGVVDDSQLPKDRFSAERLKGVDSTLKIQPAKLEDSAVYLCASSAGTPQETQYFGPGTRLLVL.

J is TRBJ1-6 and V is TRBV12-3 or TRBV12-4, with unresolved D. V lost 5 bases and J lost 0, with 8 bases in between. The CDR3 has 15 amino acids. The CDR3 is CASSGPRSYNSPLHF. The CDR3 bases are TGTGCCAGCAGTGGACCTCGCTCCTATAATTCACCCCTCCACTTT.

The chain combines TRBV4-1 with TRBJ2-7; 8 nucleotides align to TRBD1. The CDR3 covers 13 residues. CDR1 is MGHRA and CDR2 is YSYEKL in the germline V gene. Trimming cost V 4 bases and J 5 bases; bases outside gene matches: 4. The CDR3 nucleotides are TGCGCCAGCAGCCGTGGACAGGGTGACGAGCAGTACTTC. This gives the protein CASSRGQGDEQYF.

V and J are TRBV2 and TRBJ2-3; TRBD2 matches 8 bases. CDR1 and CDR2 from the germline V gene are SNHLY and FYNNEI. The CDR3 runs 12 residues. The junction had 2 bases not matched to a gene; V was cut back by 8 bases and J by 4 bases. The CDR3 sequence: CASPAGADTQYF. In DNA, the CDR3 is TGTGCCAGCCCAGCGGGGGCAGATACGCAGTATTTT. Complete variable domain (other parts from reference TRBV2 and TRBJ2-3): EPEVTQTPSHQVTQMGQEVILRCVPISNHLYFYWYRQILGQKVEFLVSFYNNEISEKSEIFDDQFSVERPDGSNFTLKIRSTKLEDSAMYFCASPAGADTQYFGPGTRLTVL.